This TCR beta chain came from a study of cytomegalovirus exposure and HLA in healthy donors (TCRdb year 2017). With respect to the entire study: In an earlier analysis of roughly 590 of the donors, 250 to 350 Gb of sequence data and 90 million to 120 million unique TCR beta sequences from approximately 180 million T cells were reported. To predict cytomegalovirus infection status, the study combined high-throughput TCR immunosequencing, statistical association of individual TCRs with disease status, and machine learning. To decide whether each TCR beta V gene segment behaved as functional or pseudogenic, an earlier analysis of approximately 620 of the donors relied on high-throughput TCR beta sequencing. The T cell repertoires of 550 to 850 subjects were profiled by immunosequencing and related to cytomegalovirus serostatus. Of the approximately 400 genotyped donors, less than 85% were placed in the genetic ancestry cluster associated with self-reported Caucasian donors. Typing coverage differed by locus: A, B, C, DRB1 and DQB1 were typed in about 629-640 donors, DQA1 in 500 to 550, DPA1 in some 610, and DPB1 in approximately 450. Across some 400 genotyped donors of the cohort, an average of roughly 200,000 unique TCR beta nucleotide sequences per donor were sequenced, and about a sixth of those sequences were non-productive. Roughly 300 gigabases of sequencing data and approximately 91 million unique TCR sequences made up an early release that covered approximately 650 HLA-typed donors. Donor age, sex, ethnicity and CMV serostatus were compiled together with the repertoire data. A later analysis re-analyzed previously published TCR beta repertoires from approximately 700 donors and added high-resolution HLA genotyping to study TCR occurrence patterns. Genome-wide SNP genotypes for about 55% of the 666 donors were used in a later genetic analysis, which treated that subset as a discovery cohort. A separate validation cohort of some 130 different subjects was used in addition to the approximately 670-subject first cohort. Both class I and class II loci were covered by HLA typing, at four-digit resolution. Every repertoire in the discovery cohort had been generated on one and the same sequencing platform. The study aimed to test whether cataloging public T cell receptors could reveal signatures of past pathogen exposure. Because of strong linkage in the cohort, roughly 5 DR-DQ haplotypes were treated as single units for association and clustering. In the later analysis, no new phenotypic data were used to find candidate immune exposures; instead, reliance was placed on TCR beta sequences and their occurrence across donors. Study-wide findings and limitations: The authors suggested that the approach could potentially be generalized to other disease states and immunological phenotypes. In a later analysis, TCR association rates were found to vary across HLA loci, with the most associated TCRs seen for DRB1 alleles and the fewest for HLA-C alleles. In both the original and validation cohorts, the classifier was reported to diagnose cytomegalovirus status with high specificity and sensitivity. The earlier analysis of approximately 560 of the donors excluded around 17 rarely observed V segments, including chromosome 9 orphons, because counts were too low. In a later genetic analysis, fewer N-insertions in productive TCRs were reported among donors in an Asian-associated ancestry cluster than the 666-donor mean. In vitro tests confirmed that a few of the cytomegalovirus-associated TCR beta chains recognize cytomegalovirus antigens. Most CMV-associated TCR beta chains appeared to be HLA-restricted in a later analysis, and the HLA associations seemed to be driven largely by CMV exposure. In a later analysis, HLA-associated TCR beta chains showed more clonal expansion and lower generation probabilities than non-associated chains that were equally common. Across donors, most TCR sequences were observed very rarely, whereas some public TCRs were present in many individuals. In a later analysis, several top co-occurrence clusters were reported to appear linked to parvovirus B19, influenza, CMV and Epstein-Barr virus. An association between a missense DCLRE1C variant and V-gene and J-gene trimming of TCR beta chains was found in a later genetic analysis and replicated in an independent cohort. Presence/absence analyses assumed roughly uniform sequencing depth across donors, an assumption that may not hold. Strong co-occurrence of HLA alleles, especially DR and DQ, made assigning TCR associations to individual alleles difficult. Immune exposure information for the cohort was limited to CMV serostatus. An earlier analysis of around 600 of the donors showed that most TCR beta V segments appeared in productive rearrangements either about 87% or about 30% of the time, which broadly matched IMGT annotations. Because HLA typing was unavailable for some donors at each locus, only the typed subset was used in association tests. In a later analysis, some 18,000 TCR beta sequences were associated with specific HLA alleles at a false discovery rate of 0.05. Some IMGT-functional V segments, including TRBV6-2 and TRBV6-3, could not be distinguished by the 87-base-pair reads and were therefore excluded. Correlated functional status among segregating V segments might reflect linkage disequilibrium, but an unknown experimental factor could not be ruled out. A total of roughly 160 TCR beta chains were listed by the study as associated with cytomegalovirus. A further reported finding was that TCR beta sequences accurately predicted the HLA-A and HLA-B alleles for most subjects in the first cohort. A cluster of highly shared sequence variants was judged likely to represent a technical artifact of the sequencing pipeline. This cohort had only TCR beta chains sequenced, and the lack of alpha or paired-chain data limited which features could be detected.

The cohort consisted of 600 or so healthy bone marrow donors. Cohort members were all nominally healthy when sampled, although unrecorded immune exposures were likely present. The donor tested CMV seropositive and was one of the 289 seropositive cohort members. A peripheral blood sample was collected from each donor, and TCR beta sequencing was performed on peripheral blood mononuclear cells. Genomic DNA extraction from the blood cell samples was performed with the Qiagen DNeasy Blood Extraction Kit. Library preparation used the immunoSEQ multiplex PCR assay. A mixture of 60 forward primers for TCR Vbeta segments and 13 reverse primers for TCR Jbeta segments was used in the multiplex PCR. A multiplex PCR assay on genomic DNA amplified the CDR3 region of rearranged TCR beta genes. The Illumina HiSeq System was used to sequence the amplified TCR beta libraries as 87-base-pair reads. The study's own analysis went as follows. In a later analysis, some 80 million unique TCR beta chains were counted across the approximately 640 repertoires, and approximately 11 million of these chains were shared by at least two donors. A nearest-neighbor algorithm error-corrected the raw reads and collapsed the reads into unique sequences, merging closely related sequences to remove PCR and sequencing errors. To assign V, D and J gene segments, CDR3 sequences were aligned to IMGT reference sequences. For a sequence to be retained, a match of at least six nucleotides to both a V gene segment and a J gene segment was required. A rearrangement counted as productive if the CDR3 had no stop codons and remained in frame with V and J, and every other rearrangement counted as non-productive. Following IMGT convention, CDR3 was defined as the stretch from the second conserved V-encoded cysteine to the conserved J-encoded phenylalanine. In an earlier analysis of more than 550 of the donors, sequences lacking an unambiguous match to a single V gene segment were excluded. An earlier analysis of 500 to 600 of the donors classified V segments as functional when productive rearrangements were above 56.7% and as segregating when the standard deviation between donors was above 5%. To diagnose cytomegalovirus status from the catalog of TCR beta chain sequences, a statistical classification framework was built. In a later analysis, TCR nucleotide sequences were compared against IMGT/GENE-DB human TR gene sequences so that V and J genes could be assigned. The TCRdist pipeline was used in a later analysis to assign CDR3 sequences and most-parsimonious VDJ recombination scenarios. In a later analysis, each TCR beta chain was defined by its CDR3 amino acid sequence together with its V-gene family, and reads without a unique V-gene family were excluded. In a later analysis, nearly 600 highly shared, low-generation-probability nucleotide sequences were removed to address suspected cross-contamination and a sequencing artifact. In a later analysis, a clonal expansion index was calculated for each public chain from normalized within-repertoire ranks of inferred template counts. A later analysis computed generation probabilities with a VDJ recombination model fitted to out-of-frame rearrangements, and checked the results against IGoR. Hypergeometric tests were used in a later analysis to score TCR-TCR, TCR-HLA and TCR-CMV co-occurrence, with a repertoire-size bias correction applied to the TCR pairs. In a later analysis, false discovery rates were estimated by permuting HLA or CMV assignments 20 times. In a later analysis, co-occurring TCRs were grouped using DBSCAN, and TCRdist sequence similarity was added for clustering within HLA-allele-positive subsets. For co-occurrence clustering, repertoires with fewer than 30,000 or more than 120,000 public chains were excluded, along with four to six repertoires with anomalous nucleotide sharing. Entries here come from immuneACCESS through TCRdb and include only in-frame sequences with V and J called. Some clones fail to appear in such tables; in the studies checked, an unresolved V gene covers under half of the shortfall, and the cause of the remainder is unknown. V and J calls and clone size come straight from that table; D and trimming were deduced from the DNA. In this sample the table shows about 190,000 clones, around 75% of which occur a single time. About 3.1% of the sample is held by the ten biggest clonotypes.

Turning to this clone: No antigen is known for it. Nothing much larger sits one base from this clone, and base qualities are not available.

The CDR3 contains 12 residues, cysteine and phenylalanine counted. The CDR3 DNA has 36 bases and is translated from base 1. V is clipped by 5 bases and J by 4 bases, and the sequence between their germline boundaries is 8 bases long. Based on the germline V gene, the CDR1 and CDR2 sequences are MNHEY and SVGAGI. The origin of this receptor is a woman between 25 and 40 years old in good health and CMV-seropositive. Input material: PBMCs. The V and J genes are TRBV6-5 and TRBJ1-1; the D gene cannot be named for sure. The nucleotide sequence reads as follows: TGTGCCAGCAGTGATGGGCCCACTGAAGCTTTCTTT. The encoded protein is CASSDGPTEAFF.